This T cell receptor beta chain is drawn from a study of STAT5B mutations in CD4+ large granular lymphocyte leukemia. Across the whole study: Among healthy donors, a particular HLA allele went with more CDR3 'QG' motifs.

Broader study findings: Without putative leukemic clones, patient CD4-sorted repertoires remained more clonal than healthy CD4+ repertoires.

The assay was run at survey level. TCRdb's copy holds only in-frame clones and misses some; the assay was immunoSEQ multiplex PCR. The sample lists some 33,000 clones, about 70% occurring once. This clone appeared a few times. The antigen remains undetermined. The TCR comes from a human donor in good health. The sample was CD4+ T cells from blood buffy coats.

The DNA for the CDR3 is TGTGCCAGCAGCCAAAGGCAGGGTCTATCGGACTACGAGCAGTACTTC. This sequence encodes CASSQRQGLSDYEQYF. The rearrangement uses TRBV11-2 and TRBJ2-7; D is perhaps TRBD1 (5 bases). The CDR3 totals 16 residues. Per the germline V gene, CDR1 is SGHAT and CDR2 is FQNNGV. Trimming took 5 bases from V and 3 from J, leaving 20 bases between them.